This section outlines one T cell receptor beta chain sequence together with its context. This clone's antigen is unknown. The record has no base qualities; no much larger clone is one base away. Deep-level sequencing, with a detection sensitivity of one cell in 200,000, was applied to the ex vivo total memory CD4+ samples. The QIAamp DNA Micro Kit was used to extract genomic DNA from cell pellets, and spectrophotometry was used to check the quantity and purity of the genomic DNA. Amplification of TCR Vbeta CDR3 regions was performed with the immunoSEQ multiplex PCR assay. The Illumina HiSeq platform was used to sequence the amplicons. Each retrieved sequence was 87 nucleotides long and included the CDR3 region. From the authors' description of their analysis: A clonotype was defined as a unique productive TCR Vbeta nucleotide sequence, quantified by productive template frequency from ImmunoSEQ Analyzer V3.0. A threshold at the top 5th percentile of each frequency-ranked repertoire was used to define expanded clonotypes. The R package fossil was used to compute repertoire overlap as Chao-Jaccard, and the R package MASS was used to visualize the overlap by nonmetric multidimensional scaling. TCRdb provides this immuneACCESS table in a form limited to in-frame rearrangements. Some clones are lacking; in checked studies, under half of them reflect an unresolved V gene, and why the rest are absent is not known. V and J calls and clone size are as listed in that table; D and trimming were resolved from the DNA. Within this sample are about 27,000 clones, with roughly 80% of them counted one time only. Approximately 0.96% of the sample belongs to the ten largest clones.

Memory CD4+ T cells, defined as all CD4+ cells except CD45RA+CCR7+CD95- naive cells, were FACS-sorted on a FACSAria III to over 95% purity. Blood from healthy donors was obtained from blood donation centers in Switzerland. Total CD4+ T cells and monocytes were enriched by positive selection with CD4 and CD14 magnetic microbeads. CD8+, CD14+, CD16+, CD56+, CD19+ and CD25-bright cells were excluded before sorting. To assess in vivo expansion of bacteria-reactive clonotypes, total memory CD4+ T cells from two blood donors were sequenced directly ex vivo. Ficoll-Paque Plus was used to isolate peripheral blood mononuclear cells from donor blood. From its cysteine to its phenylalanine, the CDR3 spans 18 amino acids. Left in the record is the CDR3 DNA by itself, 54 bases read in frame from the first base. CDR1 and CDR2, per the germline V gene, are SGHVS and FQNEAQ. Trimmed from V: 8 bases; trimmed from J: 4 bases; junction bases lacking a gene match: 17.

The data originate from a study of human CD4 T cells and Enterobacteriaceae (dated by TCRdb to about 2020). Broader findings and caveats from the paper: The reactivity of ex vivo clonotypes was inferred solely through the matching of nucleotide sequences to CFSE-low cultures from the same donors. Ex vivo, broadly cross-reactive clonotypes were observed to appear more expanded than specific clonotypes, with 11 of 19 and about two thirds of the roughly 35 being found within the top 5%.

Input material: memory CD4+ T cells from blood. According to the study, the label for this sample's cell subset or site signals: total memory CD4 T cells sorted directly ex vivo, unstimulated. The chain links TRBV7-8 with TRBJ2-6, with 7 junctional bases fitting TRBD2. This clonotype was obtained from a human donor in good health. The CDR3 region: CASRLERLAEKGANVLTF. The bases are TGTGCCAGCCGACTAGAACGACTAGCTGAGAAGGGGGCCAACGTCCTGACTTTC.